This T cell receptor (beta chain) is from a study of T cells after yellow fever vaccination. Study-level information: Where fractions had low cell numbers, libraries were prepared from them with the SMART-Seq v4 Ultra Low Input RNA kit.

Study-level points and caveats: Booster samples showed a return of most primary-vaccination clones (approximately 96% CD4, 70% to 90% CD8). Weaker overall was a secondary response that nonetheless peaked faster, on day 5 versus 15.

Germline CDR1 is MNHEY and CDR2 is SVGAGI. The CDR3 sequence is 16 residues long. Trimming removed 0 bases from V and 8 bases from J, with 17 bases in between. This clonotype occurred many times. Its antigen remains unknown. Making TCR cDNA involved 5'RACE template switching, which added UMIs and a universal primer site. Each CDR3 protein is one row after TCRdb ran MiXCR on the 5' RACE reads. The sample has about 580,000 distinct CDR3 sequences, less than 20% seen once. The origin of this receptor is a man between 18 and 35 years old who received the YFV17D yellow fever vaccine. The chain combines TRBV6-5 with TRBJ2-1; a weak D match, TRBD2 (5 bases). The specimen comprised PBMCs, sampled around 5 days after the first yellow fever vaccination. CDR3 DNA: TGTGCCAGCAGTTACTCGAATTTCTTCGGGATCGATGAGCAGTTCTTC. It is translated as CASSYSNFFGIDEQFF.